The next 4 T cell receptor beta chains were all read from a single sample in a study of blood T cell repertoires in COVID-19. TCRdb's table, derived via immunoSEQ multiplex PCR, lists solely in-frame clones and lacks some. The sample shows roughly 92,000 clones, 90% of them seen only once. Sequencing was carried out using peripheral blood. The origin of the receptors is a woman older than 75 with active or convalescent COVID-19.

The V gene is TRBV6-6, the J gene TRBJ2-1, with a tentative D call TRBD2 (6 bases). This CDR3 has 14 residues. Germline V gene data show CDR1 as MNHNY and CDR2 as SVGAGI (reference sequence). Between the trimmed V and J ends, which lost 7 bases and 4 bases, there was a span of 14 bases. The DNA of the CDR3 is TGTGCCAGCAAACCGGGACTCCCTTACAATGAGCAGTTCTTC. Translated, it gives CASKPGLPYNEQFF.

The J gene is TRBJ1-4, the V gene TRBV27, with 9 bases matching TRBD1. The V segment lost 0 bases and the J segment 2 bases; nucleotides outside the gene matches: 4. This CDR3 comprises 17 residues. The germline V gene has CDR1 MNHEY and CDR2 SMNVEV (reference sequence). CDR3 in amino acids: CASSLSAGTGTNEKLFF. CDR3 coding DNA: TGTGCCAGCAGTTTATCGGCCGGGACAGGGACTAATGAAAAACTGTTTTTT.

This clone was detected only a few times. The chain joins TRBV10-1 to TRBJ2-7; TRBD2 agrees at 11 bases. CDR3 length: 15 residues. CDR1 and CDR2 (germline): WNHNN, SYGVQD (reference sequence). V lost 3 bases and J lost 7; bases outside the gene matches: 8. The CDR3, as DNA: TGCGCCAGCAGTGACGGACTAGCGGGTGTTCGAGAGCAGTACTTC. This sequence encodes CASSDGLAGVREQYF.

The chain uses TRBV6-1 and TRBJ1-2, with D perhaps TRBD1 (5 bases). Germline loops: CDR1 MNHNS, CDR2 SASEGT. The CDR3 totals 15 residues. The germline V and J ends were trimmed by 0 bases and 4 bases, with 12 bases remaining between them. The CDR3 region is CASSEAPGKSYGYTF. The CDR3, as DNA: TGTGCCAGCAGTGAAGCCCCAGGGAAAAGCTATGGCTACACCTTC.